This T cell receptor (beta chain) is drawn from a study of shared clonotypes between healthy human individuals. Trimming pared 5 bases from V and 1 base from J, leaving 15 bases between. The germline V gene has CDR1 MGHRA and CDR2 YSYEKL. The CDR3 spans 16 residues. Profiled with immunoSEQ multiplex PCR; TCRdb holds only in-frame clones, not every one. The table has around 2.5 million clones, 80% to 95% seen once. This clonotype originated in a man younger than 30 in good health. Some clones in this sample may be carry-over from other donors' samples. The genes are TRBV4-1 and TRBJ1-3; D might be TRBD1 (5 bases). The specimen was naive CD4+ T cells from PBMCs. Regarding subset: CD45RA+ positively selected. The CDR3 sequence: CASSFGARSSGNTIYF. The CDR3 DNA reads TGCGCCAGCAGCTTCGGGGCCCGGTCATCTGGAAACACCATATATTTT.